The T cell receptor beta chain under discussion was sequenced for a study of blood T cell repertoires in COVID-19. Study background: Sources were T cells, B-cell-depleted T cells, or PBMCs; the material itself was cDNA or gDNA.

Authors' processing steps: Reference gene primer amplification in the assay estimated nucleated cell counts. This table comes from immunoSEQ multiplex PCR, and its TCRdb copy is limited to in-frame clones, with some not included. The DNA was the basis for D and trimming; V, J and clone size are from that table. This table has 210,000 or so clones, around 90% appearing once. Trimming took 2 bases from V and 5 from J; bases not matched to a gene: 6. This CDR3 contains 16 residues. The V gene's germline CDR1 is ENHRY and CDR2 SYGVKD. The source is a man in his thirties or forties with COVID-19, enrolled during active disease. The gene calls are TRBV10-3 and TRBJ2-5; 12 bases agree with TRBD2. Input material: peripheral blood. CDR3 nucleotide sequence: TGTGCCATCAGTGAGGCTAGCGGGGGGGTTGATGAGACCCAGTACTTC. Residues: CAISEASGGVDETQYF.